These 26 T cell receptor beta chains were sequenced from one sample in a study of cytomegalovirus exposure and HLA in healthy donors. The PCR was carried out with 60 Vbeta primers and 13 Jbeta primers. Sequencing was performed with immunoSEQ multiplex PCR; in TCRdb, only in-frame clones are kept and a portion is missing. The table records 200,000 or so clones, 70% to 85% of them present only once. The sequencing sample was made of PBMCs. Receptors originate from a boy between 2 and 15 years old in good health and CMV-seronegative.

The chain uses TRBV6-1 and TRBJ1-3; D is unclear. Trimming took off 2 bases at V and 4 bases at J, with 9 bases between the two ends. This CDR3 contains 14 residues. Germline assignment: CDR1 MNHNS and CDR2 SASEGT. The CDR3: CASSEIHPGNTIYF. The CDR3 nucleotides are TGTGCCAGCAGTGAAATACACCCCGGAAACACCATATATTTT.

The chain recombines TRBV7-2 with TRBJ2-5; TRBD2 might be the D (6 bases). The DNA end lines up better with TRBJ2-7; the J call may be wrong. The CDR3 has 14 amino acids. Germline assignment: CDR1 SGHTA and CDR2 FQGNSA. The CDR3 sequence: CASSLAGKSYEQYF. CDR3 bases: TGTGCCAGCAGCTTGGCGGGGAAATCCTACGAGCAGTACTTC.

This clone was detected only once. The chain combines TRBV2 with TRBJ1-5; D uncertain. The CDR3 is 13 amino acids. The V gene's germline CDR1 is SNHLY and CDR2 FYNNEI. V dropped 1 base and J dropped 10 bases, with 11 bases sitting between them. CDR3 bases: TGTGCCAGCAGTGAAGAGTTGTTGACACCCCAGCATTTT. Protein: CASSEELLTPQHF.

CDR3 protein: CASSLNNGGISSYNSPLHF. CDR3 bases: TGTGCCAGCAGCCTGAACAATGGCGGGATTAGCTCCTATAATTCACCCCTCCACTTT. V gene TRBV27 combines with J gene TRBJ1-6; no firm D call. The CDR3 is 19 amino acids. V was pared by 6 bases and J by 0 bases, with 21 bases between. Germline V lookup: CDR1 MNHEY, CDR2 SMNVEV (reference sequence).

The genes are TRBV7-9 and TRBJ1-1; D remains unclear. Germline CDR1 is SEHNR and CDR2 is FQNEAQ (reference sequence). This CDR3 comprises 15 residues. The ends were cut back, 0 bases at V and 2 bases at J, with 10 bases in the middle. CDR3 region: CASSLAVQANTEAFF. In DNA, the CDR3 is TGTGCCAGCAGCTTAGCCGTTCAGGCCAACACTGAAGCTTTCTTT.

V and J are TRBV7-6 and TRBJ2-1, with TRBD2 identical over 14 bases. Germline V lookup: CDR1 SGHVS, CDR2 FNYEAQ. With 5 bases clipped from V and 2 bases from J, the junction kept 5 bases outside the gene matches. The CDR3 runs to 17 residues. DNA of the CDR3: TGTGCCAGCAGCAGACTAGCGGGGGGGCTAGCCTACAATGAGCAGTTCTTC. Protein: CASSRLAGGLAYNEQFF.

The chain carries TRBV18 and TRBJ2-2, with 10 bases aligning to TRBD1. The ends lost 4 bases at V and 7 bases at J; junction bases unmatched: 3. The CDR3 is made up of 14 amino acids. CDR1 KGHSH and CDR2 LQKENI come from the germline V gene. CDR3 sequence reads: CASSRQGADGELFF. The CDR3 nucleotides read TGTGCCAGCTCACGACAGGGGGCCGACGGGGAGCTGTTTTTT. The variable domain in full, completed from reference TRBV18 and TRBJ2-2, reads NAGVMQNPRHLVRRRGQEARLRCSPMKGHSHVYWYRQLPEEGLKFMVYLQKENIIDESGMPKERFSAEFPKEGPSILRIQQVVRGDSAAYFCASSRQGADGELFFGEGSRLTVL.

V is TRBV7-6 and J is TRBJ2-3, with 8 bases that match TRBD2. The J segment lost 2 bases and the V segment lost 1 base, leaving 8 bases of the junction unmatched. Germline assignment: CDR1 SGHVS and CDR2 FNYEAQ. This CDR3 has 17 amino acids. CDR3 DNA: TGTGCCAGCAGCTTAGTTTCGCGCGGGGGGTTCACAGATACGCAGTATTTT. This codes for CASSLVSRGGFTDTQYF.

The V and J genes are TRBV7-8 and TRBJ1-2; 7 nucleotides line up with TRBD1. This CDR3 has 14 amino acids. Looked up from germline, CDR1 is SGHVS and CDR2 is FQNEAQ. V lost 4 bases to trimming and J lost 7 bases; unmatched junction nucleotides: 9. This chain's CDR3 is CASSSRDRVGGYTF. For the CDR3, the DNA is TGTGCCAGCAGCTCCCGGGACAGAGTTGGTGGCTACACCTTC.

The gene calls are TRBV25-1 and TRBJ2-3; D might be TRBD1 (6 bases). The CDR3 runs to 14 residues. Deletions cut 4 bases from V and 4 bases from J, with 12 bases between. Germline-derived CDR1 and CDR2 are MGHDK and SYGVNS. The CDR3 DNA is TGTGCCAGCAGTGCCCCCTGGACAGCAGATACGCAGTATTTT. It specifies CASSAPWTADTQYF.

The chain has TRBV5-5 and TRBJ1-1; no clear D gene. Germline V CDR1 and CDR2: SGHKS, YYEKEE (reference sequence). V gave up 0 bases and J gave up 11 bases, with 17 bases separating them. The CDR3 runs to 14 residues. The CDR3 sequence: CASSLASEVFRAFF. For the CDR3, the DNA is TGTGCCAGCAGCTTGGCCAGTGAGGTTTTTCGGGCTTTCTTT.

The chain recombines TRBV18 with TRBJ2-2; 7 nucleotides agree with TRBD1. Germline V CDR1 and CDR2: KGHSH, LQKENI. J lost 5 bases, V lost 6 bases, and 12 bases had no gene match. The CDR3 has 16 amino acids. CDR3 coding DNA: TGTGCCAGCTCGCCGGAACCGGGACAGCGGACCGGGGAGCTGTTTTTT. Translating gives CASSPEPGQRTGELFF. The variable domain in full, completed from reference TRBV18 and TRBJ2-2, reads NAGVMQNPRHLVRRRGQEARLRCSPMKGHSHVYWYRQLPEEGLKFMVYLQKENIIDESGMPKERFSAEFPKEGPSILRIQQVVRGDSAAYFCASSPEPGQRTGELFFGEGSRLTVL.

This clone was detected a few times. The CDR3 DNA reads as TGTGCCAGCAGTTATAACAGGGTTTTGGTCAACGAGCAGTACTTC. It codes for CASSYNRVLVNEQYF. V and J are TRBV2 and TRBJ2-7, with D tentatively TRBD1 (6 bases). This CDR3 region has 15 residues. Trimming removed 5 bases from V and 5 bases from J, with 19 bases in between. CDR1 is SNHLY, CDR2 FYNNEI, per germline.

The V gene is TRBV6-6, the J gene TRBJ2-3, with 10 bases lining up with TRBD1. The CDR3 spans 15 residues. The V gene's germline CDR1 is MNHNY and CDR2 SVGAGI (reference sequence). V lost 5 bases and J lost 2; bases outside the gene matches: 4. In DNA, the CDR3 is TGTGCCAGCAGTCCCGGGACAGGGGTCACAGATACGCAGTATTTT. Its protein product is CASSPGTGVTDTQYF.

This rearrangement joins TRBV2 to TRBJ2-7; 7 bases line up with TRBD2. V was pared by 4 bases and J by 0 bases, with 9 bases of the junction left unmatched. This CDR3 is built from 16 residues. Germline V gene sequence: CDR1 SNHLY, CDR2 FYNNEI. The CDR3 sequence is CASSGAGQASSYEQYF. DNA for the CDR3: TGTGCCAGCAGTGGAGCGGGGCAGGCGAGCTCCTACGAGCAGTACTTC.

This rearrangement joins TRBV18 to TRBJ1-2; 8 positions match TRBD1. After removal of 6 bases from V and 2 bases from J, the junction contained 8 bases not matched to a gene. Germline values: CDR1 KGHSH, CDR2 LQKENI. The CDR3 length is 15 residues. The DNA for the CDR3 is TGTGCCAGCTCGCTCTCAGGGGGCCTCAACTATGGCTACACCTTC. As protein: CASSLSGGLNYGYTF.

The rearrangement joins TRBV19 to TRBJ2-1, with 7 bases identical to TRBD1. The CDR3 is 13 residues long. The ends lost 4 bases at V and 6 bases at J; junction bases unmatched: 3. Germline values: CDR1 LNHDA, CDR2 SQIVND (reference sequence). The CDR3 loop reads CASSNRDSNEQFF. CDR3 DNA sequence: TGTGCCAGTAGTAACCGGGACAGCAATGAGCAGTTCTTC.

This clone was counted between two and nine times. This chain joins TRBV9 and TRBJ2-1, with a tentative D call TRBD2 (5 bases). Between the trimmed V and J ends, which lost 4 bases and 4 bases, there was a span of 15 bases. This CDR3 is built from 15 residues. The germline V gene has CDR1 SGDLS and CDR2 YYNGEE. The CDR3 DNA is TGTGCCAGCAGCTCCGGGGTAAGGGAATACAATGAGCAGTTCTTC. This encodes CASSSGVREYNEQFF.

V is TRBV9 and J is TRBJ1-4; TRBD1 might be the D (6 bases). Germline V gene sequence: CDR1 SGDLS, CDR2 YYNGEE. The CDR3 covers 15 residues. Trimming pared 3 bases from V and 5 bases from J, leaving 14 bases between. The CDR3 loop is CASSGEQGVNEKLFF. The CDR3 nucleotides are TGTGCCAGCAGCGGGGAACAGGGAGTAAATGAAAAACTGTTTTTT.

The chain has TRBV27 and TRBJ1-4; no firm D call. CDR3 size: 14 residues. V was trimmed by 4 bases and J by 7 bases, leaving 13 bases between them. Germline V CDR1 and CDR2: MNHEY, SMNVEV (reference sequence). The CDR3 DNA reads as TGTGCCAGCAGTTCCTGGGCAGAATCTGAAAAACTGTTTTTT. Protein sequence: CASSSWAESEKLFF.

V gene TRBV5-4 combines with J gene TRBJ1-4, with D tentatively TRBD1 (5 bases). With 3 bases removed from V and 0 bases from J, the gap between germline ends came to 9 bases. The CDR3 covers 15 residues. CDR1 and CDR2 (germline): SGHNT, YYREEE (reference sequence). CDR3: CASSYDRATNEKLFF. The CDR3 nucleotides read TGTGCCAGCAGCTATGACAGAGCAACTAATGAAAAACTGTTTTTT.

This rearrangement joins TRBV7-9 to TRBJ2-3; maybe TRBD1 (6 bases). The CDR3 runs 17 residues. Germline V gives CDR1 SEHNR, CDR2 FQNEAQ (reference sequence). Trimming took off 4 bases at V and 0 bases at J, with 17 bases between the two ends. The CDR3 coding sequence is TGTGCCAGCAGCTCAACCTACGGACAGCTTAGCACAGATACGCAGTATTTT. This codes for CASSSTYGQLSTDTQYF.

The rearrangement links TRBV19 to TRBJ1-3; 7 bases are a match to TRBD1. CDR3 length: 16 amino acids. V was pared by 5 bases and J by 0 bases, with 7 bases of the junction left unmatched. CDR1 is LNHDA, CDR2 SQIVND, per germline (reference sequence). DNA of the CDR3: TGTGCCAGTAGTGGAAGGGGGCGCCCCTCTGGAAACACCATATATTTT. Translation: CASSGRGRPSGNTIYF.

The sample holds one count of this clone. This chain uses TRBV7-9 with TRBJ1-2; 11 bases map to TRBD1. There are 15 residues in the CDR3. V was clipped by 4 bases and J by 5 bases; unmatched bases: 6. CDR1 is SEHNR and CDR2 is FQNEAQ in the germline V gene (reference sequence). For the CDR3, the DNA is TGTGCCAGCAGCTGGGACAGGGGGGACCCGTATGGCTACACCTTC. Its protein is CASSWDRGDPYGYTF.

The CDR3 nucleotides read TGCGCCAGCAGCGTGGTTCGTGCAGACTACAATGAGCAGTTCTTC. Its protein is CASSVVRADYNEQFF. This sequence joins TRBV5-1 and TRBJ2-1; D is ambiguous. The CDR3 is made up of 15 amino acids. The germline V gene has CDR1 SGHRS and CDR2 YFSETQ. Trimming left V 4 bases short and J 3 bases short, with 14 bases between.

This sequence joins TRBV4-3 and TRBJ2-7, with D hard to call. V was clipped by 0 bases and J by 5 bases, with 8 bases between them. Per germline, CDR1 LGHNA and CDR2 YSLEER. The CDR3 totals 13 residues. CDR3 residues: CASSQEVAHEQYF. CDR3 in DNA: TGCGCCAGCAGCCAAGAGGTAGCCCACGAGCAGTACTTC.